Below, 7 T cell receptor beta chains from the same sample are listed, as sequenced in a study of T cells in narcolepsy. Repertoires were generated with immunoSEQ multiplex PCR, while TCRdb's copy carries only in-frame clones and drops some. The sample holds 30,000 to 45,000 clones, roughly 88% seen once. The source material was CD45RA- memory CD4+ T cells from PBMCs. The receptors stem from a human donor with narcolepsy.

The chain is built from TRBV6-4 and TRBJ1-1; D is undetermined. Trimming removed 8 bases from V and 2 bases from J, with 12 bases in between. Germline CDR1 MRHNA, CDR2 SNTAGT. The CDR3 length is 13 residues. The CDR3 DNA follows: TGTGCCAGCTCTCGCGACATAAACACTGAAGCTTTCTTT. Translating gives CASSRDINTEAFF.

This chain links TRBV10-3 with TRBJ2-3; D not resolved. Trimming left V 2 bases short and J 5 bases short, with 2 bases between. Germline values: CDR1 ENHRY, CDR2 SYGVKD. This CDR3 has 11 amino acids. The CDR3 loop reads CAISEKDTQYF. The CDR3 region has the DNA TGTGCCATCAGTGAGAAAGATACGCAGTATTTT.

This rearrangement joins TRBV30 to TRBJ1-5, with D unclear. This CDR3 is 16 amino acids long. Trimming removed 0 bases from V and 2 bases from J, with 14 bases in between. Germline CDR1 and CDR2: GTSNPN and SVGIG (reference sequence). CDR3 sequence: CAWSVPRGYGNQPQHF. CDR3 coding DNA: TGTGCCTGGAGTGTACCCCGAGGGTATGGCAATCAGCCCCAGCATTTT.

The genes are TRBV18 and TRBJ2-7; TRBD1 agrees at 8 bases. The CDR3 length is 14 residues. Germline assignment: CDR1 KGHSH and CDR2 LQKENI. Trimming at V came to 3 bases and at J to 5 bases, leaving 6 bases not matched to a gene. Here the CDR3 DNA reads TGTGCCAGCTCACCGACTGGACAGGGCCACGAGCAGTACTTC. This sequence encodes CASSPTGQGHEQYF.

The chain employs TRBV28 and TRBJ2-2; D is possibly TRBD2 (5 bases). The CDR3 is 14 residues long. V lost 8 bases, J lost 0 bases, and 10 bases lay in between. Germline loops: CDR1 MDHEN, CDR2 SYDVKM. CDR3 nucleotides: TGTGCCAGCTCAGAGGGCCCGAACACCGGGGAGCTGTTTTTT. Translation gives CASSEGPNTGELFF.

V usage is TRBV9 and J usage is TRBJ2-1; 9 bases are shared with TRBD2. The CDR3 is made up of 15 amino acids. V was pared by 4 bases and J by 3 bases, with 5 bases of the junction left unmatched. CDR1 is SGDLS and CDR2 is YYNGEE in the germline V gene. In DNA form, the CDR3 reads TGTGCCAGCAGCCCAGCGGGGGGTAACTACAATGAGCAGTTCTTC. Residues: CASSPAGGNYNEQFF.

This chain connects TRBV30 to TRBJ2-1; no definite D call. Trimming removed 1 base at V and 5 bases at J, with 6 bases between. Per germline, CDR1 GTSNPN and CDR2 SVGIG (reference sequence). The CDR3 has 12 amino acids. CDR3 residues: CAWSATHNEQFF. DNA of the CDR3: TGTGCCTGGAGTGCGACACACAATGAGCAGTTCTTC. The entire variable domain, with the rest obtained from reference TRBV30 and TRBJ2-1, is as follows: SQTIHQWPATLVQPVGSPLSLECTVEGTSNPNLYWYRQAAGRGLQLLFYSVGIGQISSEVPQNLSASRPQDRQFILSSKKLLLSDSGFYLCAWSATHNEQFFGPGTRLTVL.